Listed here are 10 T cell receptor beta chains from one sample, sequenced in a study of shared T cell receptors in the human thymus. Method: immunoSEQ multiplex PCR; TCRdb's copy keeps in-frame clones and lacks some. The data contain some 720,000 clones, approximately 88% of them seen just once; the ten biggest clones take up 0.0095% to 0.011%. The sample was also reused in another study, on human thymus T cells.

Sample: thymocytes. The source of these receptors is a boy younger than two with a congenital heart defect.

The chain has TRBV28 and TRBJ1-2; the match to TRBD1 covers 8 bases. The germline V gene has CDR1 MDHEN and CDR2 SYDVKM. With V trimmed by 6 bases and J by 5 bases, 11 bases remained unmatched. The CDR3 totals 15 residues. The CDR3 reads CASRPGGQGPYGYTF. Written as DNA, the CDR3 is TGTGCCAGCAGGCCAGGTGGACAGGGACCTTATGGCTACACCTTC.

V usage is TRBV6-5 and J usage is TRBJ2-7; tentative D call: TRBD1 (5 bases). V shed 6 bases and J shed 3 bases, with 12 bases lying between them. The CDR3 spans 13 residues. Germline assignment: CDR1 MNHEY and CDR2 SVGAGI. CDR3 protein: CASRPSGHYEQYF. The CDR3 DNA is TGTGCCAGCAGGCCGTCCGGACACTACGAGCAGTACTTC.

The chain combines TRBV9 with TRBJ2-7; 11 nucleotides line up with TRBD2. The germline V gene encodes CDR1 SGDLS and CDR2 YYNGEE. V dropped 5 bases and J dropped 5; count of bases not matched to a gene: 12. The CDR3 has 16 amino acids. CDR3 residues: CASSSSGGVDGHEQYF. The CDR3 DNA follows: TGTGCCAGCAGTAGTAGCGGGGGGGTAGATGGCCACGAGCAGTACTTC.

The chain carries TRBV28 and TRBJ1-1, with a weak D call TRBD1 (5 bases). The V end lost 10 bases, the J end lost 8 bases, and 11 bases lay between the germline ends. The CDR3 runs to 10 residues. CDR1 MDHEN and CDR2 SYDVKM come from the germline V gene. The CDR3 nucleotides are TGTGCCACCTTCGCAGGGGAAGCTTTCTTT. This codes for CATFAGEAFF.

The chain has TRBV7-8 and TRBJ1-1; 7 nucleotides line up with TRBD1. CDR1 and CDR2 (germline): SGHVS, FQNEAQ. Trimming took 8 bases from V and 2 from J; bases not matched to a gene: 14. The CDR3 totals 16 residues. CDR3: CASLQPDRVRNTEAFF. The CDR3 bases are TGTGCCAGCCTGCAACCCGACAGGGTACGAAACACTGAAGCTTTCTTT. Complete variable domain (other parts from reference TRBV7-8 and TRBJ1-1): GAGVSQSPRYKVAKRGQDVALRCDPISGHVSLFWYQQALGQGPEFLTYFQNEAQLDKSGLPSDRFFAERPEGSVSTLKIQRTQQEDSAVYLCASLQPDRVRNTEAFFGQGTRLTVV.

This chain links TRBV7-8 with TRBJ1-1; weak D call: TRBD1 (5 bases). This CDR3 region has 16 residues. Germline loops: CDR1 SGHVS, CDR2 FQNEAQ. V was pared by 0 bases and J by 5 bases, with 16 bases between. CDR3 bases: TGTGCCAGCAGCTTAGCCCCAAGGGGCCCGAGGACTGAAGCTTTCTTT. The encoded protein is CASSLAPRGPRTEAFF. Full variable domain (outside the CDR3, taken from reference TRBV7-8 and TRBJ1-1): GAGVSQSPRYKVAKRGQDVALRCDPISGHVSLFWYQQALGQGPEFLTYFQNEAQLDKSGLPSDRFFAERPEGSVSTLKIQRTQQEDSAVYLCASSLAPRGPRTEAFFGQGTRLTVV.

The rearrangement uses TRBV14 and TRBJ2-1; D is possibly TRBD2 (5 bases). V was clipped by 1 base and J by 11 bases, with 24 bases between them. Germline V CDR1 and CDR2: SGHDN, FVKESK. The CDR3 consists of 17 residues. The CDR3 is CASSQASGAVEHPQQFF. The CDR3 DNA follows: TGTGCCAGCAGCCAAGCAAGTGGAGCGGTGGAGCATCCCCAGCAGTTCTTC.

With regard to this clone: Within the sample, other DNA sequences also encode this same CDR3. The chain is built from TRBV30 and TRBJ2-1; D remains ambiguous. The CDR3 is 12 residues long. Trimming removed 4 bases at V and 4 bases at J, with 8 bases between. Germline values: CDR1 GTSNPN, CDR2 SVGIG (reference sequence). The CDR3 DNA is TGTGCCTGGACTCCCAGGTACAATGAGCAGTTCTTC. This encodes CAWTPRYNEQFF. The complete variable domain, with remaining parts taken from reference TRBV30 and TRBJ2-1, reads SQTIHQWPATLVQPVGSPLSLECTVEGTSNPNLYWYRQAAGRGLQLLFYSVGIGQISSEVPQNLSASRPQDRQFILSSKKLLLSDSGFYLCAWTPRYNEQFFGPGTRLTVL.

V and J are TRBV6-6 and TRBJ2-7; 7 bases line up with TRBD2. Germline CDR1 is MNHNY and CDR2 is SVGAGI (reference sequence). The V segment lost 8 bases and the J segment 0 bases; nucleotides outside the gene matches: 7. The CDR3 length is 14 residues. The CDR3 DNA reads TGTGCCAGCGAGGGAGGGTTTCCCTCCTACGAGCAGTACTTC. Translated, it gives CASEGGFPSYEQYF.

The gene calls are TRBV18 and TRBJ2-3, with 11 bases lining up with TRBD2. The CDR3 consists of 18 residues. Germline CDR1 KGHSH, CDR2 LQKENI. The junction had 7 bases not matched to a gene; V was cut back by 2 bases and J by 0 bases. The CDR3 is CASSPRTSGSSSTDTQYF. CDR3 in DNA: TGTGCCAGCTCACCAAGGACTAGCGGGTCCTCTAGCACAGATACGCAGTATTTT.